Listed below are T cell receptor beta chains from one sample, sequenced in a study of neurological immune-mediated disorders. TCRdb used MiXCR to reprocess the 5' RACE reads, holding one entry per CDR3 protein. This table holds 45,000 to 55,000 distinct CDR3 sequences, less than 6% found once. The sequencing sample was made of CD4+ T cells from blood. The receptors shown here come from a woman aged 18-29 years with multiple sclerosis. The CDR3 runs from the conserved cysteine through the conserved F or W. A D gene is named only where the DNA matches it firmly. Rows may omit the clone size; those that give it use once, few, many or a size class.

d_call cdr3_length clone_size j_call v_call cdr3_nt cdr3_aa
. 14 few TRBJ1-2 TRBV10-3 TGTGCCATCCGGGACTCTCGAGTTAACTATGGCTACACCTTC CAIRDSRVNYGYTF
. 13 many TRBJ2-3 TRBV12-3/TRBV12-4 TGTGCCAGCACCCTTGGAGGGGACAATACGCAGTATTTT CASTLGGDNTQYF
TRBD1 13 . TRBJ2-3 TRBV27 TGTGCCAGCACGCGACAGGGTAGAGATACGCAGTATTTT CASTRQGRDTQYF
. 15 many TRBJ2-3 TRBV7-6 TGTGCCAGCAGCTCGGACCCCGAAAGCTCGGATACGCAGTATTTT CASSSDPESSDTQYF
TRBD1 15 many TRBJ2-2 TRBV5-1 TGCGCCAGCAAAAGACAGGGCCCGAACACCGGGGAGCTGTTTTTT CASKRQGPNTGELFF
TRBD1 16 many TRBJ1-4 TRBV7-8 TGTGCCAGCAGCGGACAGACAGGGGGCCTAAATGAAAAACTGTTTTTT CASSGQTGGLNEKLFF
. 13 many TRBJ2-5 TRBV7-2 TGTGCCAGCAGTATAACGAGACAAGAGACCCAGTACTTC CASSITRQETQYF
. 14 many TRBJ2-1 TRBV5-1 TGCGCCAGCAGCTTAGGGGGGGGTTACAATGAGCAGTTCTTC CASSLGGGYNEQFF
. 15 many TRBJ2-1 TRBV18 TGTGCCAGCTCACCACAGCCAGGCACCGCCAATGAGCAGTTCTTC CASSPQPGTANEQFF
. 16 . TRBJ2-3 TRBV5-1 TGCGCCAGCAGCTTTAGCGCCGGGGGACGCACAGATACGCAGTATTTT CASSFSAGGRTDTQYF
TRBD2 15 many TRBJ2-5 TRBV20-1 TGCAGTGCTAGAGACGGCCGGGGGGTCTCAGAGACCCAGTACTTC CSARDGRGVSETQYF
TRBD2 17 many TRBJ2-3 TRBV4-3 TGCGCCAGCAGCCAAGGGGGGTGGACTAGCAGGTCTGATACGCAGTATTTT CASSQGGWTSRSDTQYF
TRBD2 14 many TRBJ2-7 TRBV28 TGTGCCACCCGCGCGGGGGGGAGCTCCTACGAGCAGTACTTC CATRAGGSSYEQYF